Each of the 9 T cell receptor beta chains below was sequenced from the same sample in a study of vaccination and CD4 T cells after COVID-19. This sample's treatment: roughly nine-day PBMC culture with coronavirus spike peptide pools or control peptides (ViraFEST assay). These receptors' targets are unknown. Cultured CD4+ T-cell DNA underwent Oncomine TCR Beta short-read sequencing. TCRdb recomputed calls from the PCR reads with MiXCR, one row per CDR3 protein. This table has some 9,000 distinct CDR3 sequences, 60% to 75% appearing once. Sequencing was performed on CD4+ T cells from blood, cultured in vitro. Source of these receptors: a human donor who had recovered from COVID-19.

The V and J genes are TRBV5-4 and TRBJ2-5; possible D gene TRBD2, 6 bases. CDR3 length: 14 residues. V was pared by 4 bases and J by 1 base, with 11 bases between. Germline loops: CDR1 SGHNT, CDR2 YYREEE (reference sequence). The CDR3 DNA is TGTGCCAGCAGCCCAAGCGGGCCCCAAGAGACCCAGTACTTC. It yields the protein CASSPSGPQETQYF. The entire variable domain, with the rest obtained from reference TRBV5-4 and TRBJ2-5, is as follows: ETGVTQSPTHLIKTRGQQVTLRCSSQSGHNTVSWYQQALGQGPQFIFQYYREEENGRGNFPPRFSGLQFPNYSSELNVNALELDDSALYLCASSPSGPQETQYFGPGTRLLVL.

CDR3 sequence (DNA): TGTGCCAGCAGCTTAGAGTACAGGGGGCTGGGCTACACCTTC. It is translated as CASSLEYRGLGYTF. This rearrangement joins TRBV7-2 to TRBJ1-2; 9 positions match TRBD1. Germline V gene sequence: CDR1 SGHTA, CDR2 FQGNSA. This CDR3 has 14 residues. V shed 1 base and J 8 bases; nucleotides not matched to a gene: 5.

V is TRBV7-8 and J is TRBJ1-5; tentatively, D is TRBD1 (5 bases). CDR3 length: 13 amino acids. CDR1 is SGHVS, CDR2 FQNEAQ, per germline. Trimming pared 3 bases from V and 7 bases from J, leaving 10 bases between. The DNA of the CDR3 is TGTGCCAGCAGCTTGCGGGACGGGCAGCCCCAGCATTTT. Translated: CASSLRDGQPQHF.

V usage is TRBV20-1 and J usage is TRBJ1-5; TRBD1 is a possible D gene (6 bases). Germline V gives CDR1 DFQATT, CDR2 SNEGSKA (reference sequence). This CDR3 is built from 15 residues. V was clipped by 2 bases and J by 7 bases, with 18 bases between them. The CDR3 DNA reads TGCAGTGCTAGATCTCTGGGGGGCAGGGACCAGCCCCAGCATTTT. Translation: CSARSLGGRDQPQHF.

The chain links TRBV2 to TRBJ2-7, with 12 bases lining up with TRBD2. The germline V gene has CDR1 SNHLY and CDR2 FYNNEI. The CDR3 sequence is 13 residues long. J was trimmed by 7 bases and V by 6 bases; bases with no gene match: 4. The CDR3 here is CASSGTSGWEQYF. In DNA, the CDR3 is TGTGCCAGCAGCGGGACTAGCGGGTGGGAGCAGTACTTC. Full variable domain (outside the CDR3, taken from reference TRBV2 and TRBJ2-7): EPEVTQTPSHQVTQMGQEVILRCVPISNHLYFYWYRQILGQKVEFLVSFYNNEISEKSEIFDDQFSVERPDGSNFTLKIRSTKLEDSAMYFCASSGTSGWEQYFGPGTRLTVT.

This clonotype was seen just once. The V gene is TRBV7-2, the J gene TRBJ2-5; TRBD2 aligns across 14 bases. Trimming removed 1 base from V and 4 bases from J; junction bases left unmatched: 5. Germline V gives CDR1 SGHTA, CDR2 FQGNSA. The CDR3 is 17 residues long. DNA of the CDR3: TGTGCCAGCAGCTTAGAGGGGACTAGCGGGGGAGGAGAGACCCAGTACTTC. Translating it yields CASSLEGTSGGGETQYF.

This clonotype was counted between two and nine times. The rearrangement uses TRBV15 and TRBJ1-1; 8 nucleotides align to TRBD1. Per germline, CDR1 LNHNV and CDR2 YYDKDF (reference sequence). V lost 5 bases and J lost 7; bases outside the gene matches: 12. The CDR3 spans 15 residues. The CDR3 coding sequence is TGTGCCACCAGCCCCGTAGACAGGGGCCCGGTTGAAGCTTTCTTT. It translates to CATSPVDRGPVEAFF.

The rearrangement links TRBV25-1 to TRBJ1-1; D may be TRBD1 (5 bases). Germline V gene sequence: CDR1 MGHDK, CDR2 SYGVNS. The V end was cut by 4 bases, the J end by 2 bases, with 14 bases between. The CDR3 sequence is 15 residues long. DNA of the CDR3: TGTGCCAGCAGTGGGGCACGGCAGGGAAACACTGAAGCTTTCTTT. Protein: CASSGARQGNTEAFF.

The CDR3 is CASSSRDREYEQYF. The CDR3 DNA reads as TGTGCCAGTAGTTCCCGGGACAGAGAATACGAGCAGTACTTC. The chain has TRBV19 and TRBJ2-7, with 7 bases matching TRBD1. With V trimmed by 5 bases and J by 4 bases, 8 bases remained unmatched. CDR3 size: 14 residues. Germline V gives CDR1 LNHDA, CDR2 SQIVND (reference sequence). The whole variable domain, remainder taken from reference TRBV19 and TRBJ2-7, is DGGITQSPKYLFRKEGQNVTLSCEQNLNHDAMYWYRQDPGQGLRLIYYSQIVNDFQKGDIAEGYSVSREKKESFPLTVTSAQKNPTAFYLCASSSRDREYEQYFGPGTRLTVT.